This TCR beta chain was sequenced during a study of cytomegalovirus exposure and HLA in healthy donors. Whole-study findings and limits: Specific recognition of CMV antigens was confirmed in vitro for a few chains (all CMV-associated).

As to this clone: Its antigen is currently unknown.

PCR employed 60 Vbeta and 13 Jbeta primers. Assay used: immunoSEQ multiplex PCR; TCRdb lists only in-frame clones, some missing. Of more than 150,000 clones in the sample, roughly 83% were seen once. The TCR sequence derives from a boy under 18 in good health and CMV-seronegative. The sample consisted of PBMCs.

In nucleotides, the CDR3 is TGTGCCAGCAGTTTAGGAGGTGGGATCTCCTACGAGCAGTACTTC. Protein sequence: CASSLGGGISYEQYF. This rearrangement joins TRBV28 to TRBJ2-7; possibly TRBD2 for D (5 bases). Germline V gene lookup returns CDR1 MDHEN and CDR2 SYDVKM. There are 15 residues in the CDR3. V lost 2 bases and J lost 0, with 11 bases in between. The entire variable domain, with the rest obtained from reference TRBV28 and TRBJ2-7, is as follows: DVKVTQSSRYLVKRTGEKVFLECVQDMDHENMFWYRQDPGLGLRLIYFSYDVKMKEKGDIPEGYSVSREKKERFSLILESASTNQTSMYLCASSLGGGISYEQYFGPGTRLTVT.